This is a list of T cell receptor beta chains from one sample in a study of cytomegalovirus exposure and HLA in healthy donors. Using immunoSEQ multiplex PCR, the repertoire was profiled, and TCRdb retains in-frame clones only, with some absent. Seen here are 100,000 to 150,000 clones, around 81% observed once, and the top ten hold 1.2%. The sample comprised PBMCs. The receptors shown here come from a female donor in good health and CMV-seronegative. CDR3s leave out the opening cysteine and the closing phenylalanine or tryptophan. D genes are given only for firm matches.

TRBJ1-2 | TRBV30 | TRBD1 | AWSGDSEYYGYT
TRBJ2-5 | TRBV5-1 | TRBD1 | ASSFYRGETQY
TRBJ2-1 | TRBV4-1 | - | ASSQALFQEQF
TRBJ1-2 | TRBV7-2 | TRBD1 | ASSLGQGAGGYT
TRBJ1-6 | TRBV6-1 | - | ASSEGPRLNSPLH
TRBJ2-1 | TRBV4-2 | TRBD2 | ASSQEGGSPSYNEQF
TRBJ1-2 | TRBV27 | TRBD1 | ASSREGRQGAGYT
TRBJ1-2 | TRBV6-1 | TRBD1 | ASRQLTGGAEGYT
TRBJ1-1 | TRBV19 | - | ATRWTDRPNTEAF
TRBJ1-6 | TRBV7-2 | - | ASSDGTWRDNSPLH
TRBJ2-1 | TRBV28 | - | ASSTGINEQF
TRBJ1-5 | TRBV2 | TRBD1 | ASSGTGGNQPQH
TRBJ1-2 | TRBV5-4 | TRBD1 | ASSPASGTANYGYT
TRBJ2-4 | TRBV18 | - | ASSPLGGSVAKNIQY
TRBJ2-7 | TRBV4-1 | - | ASSQVVGQAGLSYEQY
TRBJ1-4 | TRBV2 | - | ASRLGVALNEKLF
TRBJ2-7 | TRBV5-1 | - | ASSQNWEQY
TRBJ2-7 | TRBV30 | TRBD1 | AWDRDLKSYEQY
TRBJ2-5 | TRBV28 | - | ASSPEGGGQETQY
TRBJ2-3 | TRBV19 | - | ASRSSSTDTQY
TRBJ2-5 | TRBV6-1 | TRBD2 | ASSSSGRPGTQY
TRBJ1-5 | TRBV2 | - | ASSERDREGNQPQH
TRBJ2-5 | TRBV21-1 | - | ASSKGAGGETQY
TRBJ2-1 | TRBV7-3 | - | ASSRSSGNEQF
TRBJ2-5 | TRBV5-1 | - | ASSLGSGRETQY
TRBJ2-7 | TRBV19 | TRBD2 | ASSTLAGEVREQY
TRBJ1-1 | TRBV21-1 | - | ASNTDSLNTEAF
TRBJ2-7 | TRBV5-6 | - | ASSLEGYYEQY
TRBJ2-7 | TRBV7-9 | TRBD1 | ASSPTPDRVEQY
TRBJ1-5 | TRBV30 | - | AWRQNSNQPQH
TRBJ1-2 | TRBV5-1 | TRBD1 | ASSLNGQGSGYVYT
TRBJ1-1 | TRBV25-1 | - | ASRISAGTEAF
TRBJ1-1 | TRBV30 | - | AWSGLTEAF
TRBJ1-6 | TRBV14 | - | ASNLQGHRYLYNSPLH
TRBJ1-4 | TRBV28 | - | ASKSGDFNEKLF
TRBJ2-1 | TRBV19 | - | ASSISLNEQF
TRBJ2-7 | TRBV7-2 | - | ASSLRPRYEQY
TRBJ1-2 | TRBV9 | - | ASTVTPDSLGYGYT
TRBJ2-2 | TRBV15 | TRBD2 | ATSRPRGLAGERNTGELF
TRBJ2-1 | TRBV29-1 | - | SVVFRSGKRNEQF
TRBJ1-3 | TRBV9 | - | ASSGASGNTIY
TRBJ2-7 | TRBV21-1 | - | ASSKETERAYEQY
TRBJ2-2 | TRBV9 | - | ASSAGVGTGELF
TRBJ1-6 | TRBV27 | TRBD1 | ASSLSLQGVGDSPLH